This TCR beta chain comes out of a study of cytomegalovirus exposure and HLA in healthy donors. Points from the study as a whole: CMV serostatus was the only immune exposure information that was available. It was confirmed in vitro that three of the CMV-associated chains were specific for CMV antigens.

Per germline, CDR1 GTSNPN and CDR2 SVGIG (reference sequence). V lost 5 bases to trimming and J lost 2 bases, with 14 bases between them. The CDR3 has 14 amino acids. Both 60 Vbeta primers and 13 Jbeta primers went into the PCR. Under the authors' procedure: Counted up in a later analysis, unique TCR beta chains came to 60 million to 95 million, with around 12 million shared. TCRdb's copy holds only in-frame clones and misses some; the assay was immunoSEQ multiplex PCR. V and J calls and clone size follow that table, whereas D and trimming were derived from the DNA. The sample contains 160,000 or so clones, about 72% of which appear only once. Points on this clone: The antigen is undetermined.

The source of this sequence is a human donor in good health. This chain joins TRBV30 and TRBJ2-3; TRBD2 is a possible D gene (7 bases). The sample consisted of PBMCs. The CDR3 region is CAWEGGAVTDTQYF. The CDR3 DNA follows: TGTGCCTGGGAGGGGGGGGCGGTCACAGATACGCAGTATTTT.